Following are 2 T cell receptor beta chains from one sample sequenced in a study of T cell responses to AZD1222 COVID-19 vaccine. Method: immunoSEQ multiplex PCR; TCRdb's copy keeps in-frame clones and lacks some. Of approximately 130,000 clones listed, around 90% are singletons. Sequences were derived from peripheral blood, sampled 28 days after the second AZD1222 dose. These receptors came from an adult who received the AZD1222 COVID-19 vaccine.

The chain combines TRBV29-1 with TRBJ2-3, with TRBD2 identical over 10 bases. The germline V gene has CDR1 SQVTM and CDR2 ANQGSEA. The V gene end was trimmed by 6 bases and the J gene end by 3 bases; junction bases not matched to a gene: 3. The CDR3 sequence is 13 residues long. The CDR3 bases are TGCAGCGTGCTAGCGGGAGTGACAGATACGCAGTATTTT. Its translation: CSVLAGVTDTQYF.

In nucleotides, the CDR3 is TGTGCCAGCAGCCCTAGATTGACACGGGGAGGTGGCTACACCTTC. Translation: CASSPRLTRGGGYTF. The chain employs TRBV7-9 and TRBJ1-2; unclear D gene. V was clipped by 5 bases and J by 7 bases, with 20 bases between them. Germline-derived CDR1 and CDR2 are SEHNR and FQNEAQ (reference sequence). The CDR3 has 15 residues.